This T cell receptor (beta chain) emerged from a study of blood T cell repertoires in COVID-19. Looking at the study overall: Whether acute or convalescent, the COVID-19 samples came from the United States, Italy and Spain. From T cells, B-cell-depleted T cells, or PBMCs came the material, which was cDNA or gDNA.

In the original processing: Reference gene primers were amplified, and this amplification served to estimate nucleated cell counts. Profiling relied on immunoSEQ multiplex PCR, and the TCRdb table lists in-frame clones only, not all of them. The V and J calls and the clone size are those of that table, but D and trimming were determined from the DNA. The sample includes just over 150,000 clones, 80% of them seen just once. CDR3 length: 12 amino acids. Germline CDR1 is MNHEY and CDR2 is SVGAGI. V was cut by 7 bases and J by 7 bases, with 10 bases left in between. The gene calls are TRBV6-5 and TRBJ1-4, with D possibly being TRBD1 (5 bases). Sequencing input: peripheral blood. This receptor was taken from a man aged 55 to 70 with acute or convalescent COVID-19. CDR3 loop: CASTQVGEKLFF. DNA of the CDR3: TGTGCCAGCACACAGGTAGGTGAAAAACTGTTTTTT.